The 9 T cell receptor beta chains listed next were all sequenced from one sample in a study of CD8 T cells in Susac syndrome. After extraction with the RNeasy kit, about 0.45 to 1 ug of the RNA was reverse transcribed using random hexamers. MiXCR, run by TCRdb on the immunoSEQ multiplex PCR reads, gives a single entry per CDR3 protein. The profile shows under 95,000 distinct CDR3 sequences, around 94% of them singletons. The sequenced sample consisted of CD4+ T cells from PBMCs. The receptors come from a human donor with Susac syndrome.

This chain connects TRBV30 to TRBJ2-5, with D possibly being TRBD1 or TRBD2 (5 bases each). This CDR3 contains 14 residues. Deletions cut 0 bases from V and 2 bases from J, with 10 bases between. CDR1 and CDR2 from the germline V gene are GTSNPN and SVGIG (reference sequence). The CDR3 DNA sequence: TGTGCCTGGAGTGTACGGGGCGGGCAAGAGACCCAGTACTTC. It yields the protein CAWSVRGGQETQYF.

This clonotype was seen a single time. This chain connects TRBV20-1 to TRBJ2-3; possible D gene TRBD1, 5 bases. Trimming took off 0 bases at V and 8 bases at J, with 9 bases between the two ends. Per the germline V gene, CDR1 is DFQATT and CDR2 is SNEGSKA (reference sequence). CDR3 size: 12 residues. The chain's CDR3 is CSARDVQGTQYF. Here the CDR3 DNA reads TGCAGTGCTAGAGATGTCCAGGGTACGCAGTATTTT.

The chain uses TRBV7-9 and TRBJ2-5; 8 bases are shared with TRBD1. V lost 5 bases to trimming and J lost 1 base; unmatched junction nucleotides: 3. The length of the CDR3 is 14 residues. CDR1 and CDR2 from the germline V gene are SEHNR and FQNEAQ (reference sequence). The CDR3 loop is CASSADRGQETQYF. The CDR3 bases are TGTGCCAGCAGCGCAGACAGGGGCCAAGAGACCCAGTACTTC. Full variable domain (rest looked up from reference TRBV7-9 and TRBJ2-5): DTGVSQNPRHKITKRGQNVTFRCDPISEHNRLYWYRQTLGQGPEFLTYFQNEAQLEKSRLLSDRFSAERPKGSFSTLEIQRTEQGDSAMYLCASSADRGQETQYFGPGTRLLVL.

This sequence joins TRBV5-4 and TRBJ1-2; D remains ambiguous. The CDR3 sequence is 12 residues long. V was cut by 3 bases and J by 3 bases, with 6 bases left in between. CDR1 and CDR2 (germline): SGHNT, YYREEE (reference sequence). The CDR3 here is CASSSSYYGYTF. As DNA, the CDR3 is TGTGCCAGCAGCTCCAGCTACTATGGCTACACCTTC.

This rearrangement joins TRBV30 to TRBJ1-1; D possibly corresponds to TRBD1 (5 bases). V lost 4 bases to trimming and J lost 6 bases, with 6 bases between them. Per the germline V gene, CDR1 is GTSNPN and CDR2 is SVGIG (reference sequence). The CDR3 has 10 residues. CDR3 bases: TGTGCCTGGATACAGGCTGAAGCTTTCTTT. This codes for CAWIQAEAFF.

The V call is TRBV7-6, the J call TRBJ1-1; 7 nucleotides agree with TRBD1. This CDR3 comprises 16 residues. CDR1 and CDR2 from the germline V gene are SGHVS and FNYEAQ. V shed 2 bases and J 1 base; nucleotides not matched to a gene: 7. CDR3 sequence (DNA): TGTGCCAGCAGCTTATCAACAGGGGCTGAGAACACTGAAGCTTTCTTT. As protein: CASSLSTGAENTEAFF. Looking up the rest from reference TRBV7-6 and TRBJ1-1 gives the full variable domain: GAGVSQSPRYKVTKRGQDVALRCDPISGHVSLYWYRQALGQGPEFLTYFNYEAQQDKSGLPNDRFSAERPEGSISTLTIQRTEQRDSAMYRCASSLSTGAENTEAFFGQGTRLTVV.

This sequence joins TRBV7-7 and TRBJ2-2; possibly TRBD1 for D (6 bases). Trimming stripped 6 bases from V and 1 base from J, with 18 bases between. The CDR3 spans 17 residues. Per germline, CDR1 SSHAT and CDR2 FNYEAQ (reference sequence). DNA for the CDR3: TGTGCCAGCAGTCGGACTCTTGGACAGTTGAACACCGGGGAGCTGTTTTTT. It translates to CASSRTLGQLNTGELFF.

The J gene is TRBJ2-5, the V gene TRBV29-1, with 7 bases lining up with TRBD1. This CDR3 is built from 14 residues. Losses at the gene ends were 4 bases for V and 1 base for J; bases not matched to a gene: 6. CDR1 and CDR2 (germline): SQVTM, ANQGSEA. CDR3 protein: CSVVEGASQETQYF. For the CDR3, the DNA is TGCAGCGTTGTAGAGGGGGCCTCCCAAGAGACCCAGTACTTC.

The V and J genes are TRBV4-1 and TRBJ1-1; D not certain. The CDR3 extends over 15 amino acids. Germline loops: CDR1 MGHRA, CDR2 YSYEKL. V lost 0 bases to trimming and J lost 3 bases, with 11 bases between them. The CDR3 region is CASSQDNLRDTEAFF. CDR3 coding DNA: TGCGCCAGCAGCCAAGATAACTTGAGGGACACTGAAGCTTTCTTT.